This T cell receptor beta chain emerged from a study of T cells in localized non-small cell lung cancer (dated by TCRdb to the early 2020s). Study-level background: T cell repertoires of a few hundred early-stage NSCLC patients were analyzed, with tumors being compared against uninvolved tumor-adjacent lungs. Of the NSCLC patients, approximately 130 were male and around 99 were female, and the mean age was approximately 66 years. The cohort was made up of fewer than 250 treatment-naive NSCLC patients whose localized lung tumors had been resected.

At diagnosis, peripheral blood, uninvolved tumor-adjacent lung and tumor were collected and stored as a combination of fresh-frozen and FFPE material. For TCR repertoire profiling, blood samples were analyzed in the form of peripheral blood mononuclear cells. Of note for this clone: The clone's antigen remains unknown. No quality values exist for individual bases; no much larger clone is one base distant.

TCR beta CDR3 regions were sequenced from DNA using the immunoSEQ Assay. The paper's data handling went like this. To compute T cell density, TCR beta template counts were normalized to usable DNA, which was estimated by amplifying housekeeping genes. Richness was estimated using the preseqR package, with extrapolation to 400,000 templates for PBMC samples and to 120,000 templates for tissue samples. Clonality was defined as one minus Pielou's evenness. Differential abundance testing on productive amino-acid clonotypes, with a minimum total count of 5 and an alpha of 0.1, was used to identify tissue-enriched TCRs. The Jaccard Index and the Morisita Overlap Index were used to measure repertoire overlap between compartments. TCR beta CDR3s were clustered by GLIPH together with public tetramer-defined viral CDR3s, and at least three viral sequences plus V-gene enrichment were required for viral motifs. TCRdb took this table from immuneACCESS and kept in-frame rearrangements with V and J called. Such tables lack part of the clones; where checked against another copy, unresolved V genes explain under half of the gap, and the rest is unexplained. V and J calls and clone size come straight from that table; D and trimming were deduced from the DNA. The sample table contains tens of thousands of clones; only one count was recorded for roughly 84% of them. The biggest ten clones account for roughly 29% of the sample.

What the research found in general, with its limitations: Multi-region tumor sequencing was not performed, so intratumor heterogeneity could not be excluded. Uninvolved tumor-adjacent lung showed the highest T cell clonality, higher than tumor, which suggests more focused antigenic responses in the adjacent lung. A median of approximately 53 of the top 100 tumor clones turned up in the paired uninvolved adjacent lung, and approximately 30 of those clones also ranked among the top 100 of that same adjacent lung. Longer overall survival was associated with higher blood T cell density, whereas shorter survival was associated with higher adjacent-lung clonality. Since the design was exploratory, TCR variables were selected using unadjusted p-values with no false-discovery rate correction.

This specimen consisted of peripheral blood, obtained before any cancer treatment. The receptor's source is a male donor aged 60 or over with stage I squamous cell lung carcinoma.

CDR3 reads: CASSLGGSSYNEQFF. The DNA reads as follows: TGTGCCAGCAGCTTGGGGGGGAGCTCCTACAATGAGCAGTTCTTC. The receptor chain draws on TRBV5-4 and TRBJ2-1; the D segment is perhaps TRBD1 or TRBD2, each sharing 5 matched bases. The germline V gene (reference sequence) gives CDR1 as SGHNT and CDR2 as YYREEE. Counted from cysteine to phenylalanine, this CDR3 has 15 amino acids. This entry keeps only the CDR3 DNA: 45 bases, framed from base 1. Trimming at the junction amounts to 0 bases on V and 0 bases on J, and the germline ends lie 7 bases apart.